Below, one T cell receptor (beta chain) is given with its context. Original analysis: From reference gene primer amplification, estimates of nucleated cell counts were derived. The assay was immunoSEQ multiplex PCR, and TCRdb's table has in-frame clones only and misses some. V and J calls and clone size are those listed in that table; D and trimming were worked out from the DNA. The repertoire includes 150,000 to 200,000 clones, 80% to 90% of them detected once, and 10% to 15% sits in the top ten. A Seattle source enrolled patients during active infection and followed them longitudinally. The data derive from a study of blood T cell repertoires in COVID-19. Study information: Samples of COVID-19 (acute and convalescent) were obtained from the United States, Italy and Spain.

What was sequenced was peripheral blood. This sequence was found in a woman at least 80 years old with COVID-19, enrolled during active disease.

The DNA of the CDR3 is TGTGCCAGCAGCCCGGGGGTGTTCCAAAATTCACCCCTCCACTTT. Its translation is CASSPGVFQNSPLHF. The chain employs TRBV9 and TRBJ1-6, with TRBD1 as a possible D gene (5 bases). The germline V gene encodes CDR1 SGDLS and CDR2 YYNGEE. CDR3 length equals 15 residues. V was clipped by 4 bases and J by 7 bases, with 15 bases between them.